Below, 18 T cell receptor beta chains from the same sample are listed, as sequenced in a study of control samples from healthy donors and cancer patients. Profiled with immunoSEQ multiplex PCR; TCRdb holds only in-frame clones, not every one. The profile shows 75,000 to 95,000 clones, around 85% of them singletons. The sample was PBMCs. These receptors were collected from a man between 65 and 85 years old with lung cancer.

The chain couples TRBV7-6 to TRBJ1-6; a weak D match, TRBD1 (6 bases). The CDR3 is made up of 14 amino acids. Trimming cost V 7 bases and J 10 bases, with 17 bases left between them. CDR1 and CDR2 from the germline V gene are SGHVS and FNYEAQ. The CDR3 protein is CASTSGGDGSPLHF. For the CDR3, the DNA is TGTGCCAGCACCTCGGGGGGCGACGGATCACCCCTCCACTTT.

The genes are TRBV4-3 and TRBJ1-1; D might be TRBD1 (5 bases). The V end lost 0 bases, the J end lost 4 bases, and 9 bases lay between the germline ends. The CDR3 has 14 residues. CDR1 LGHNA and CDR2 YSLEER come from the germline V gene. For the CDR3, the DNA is TGCGCCAGCAGCCAAGATAGGGGAGGCACTGAAGCTTTCTTT. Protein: CASSQDRGGTEAFF.

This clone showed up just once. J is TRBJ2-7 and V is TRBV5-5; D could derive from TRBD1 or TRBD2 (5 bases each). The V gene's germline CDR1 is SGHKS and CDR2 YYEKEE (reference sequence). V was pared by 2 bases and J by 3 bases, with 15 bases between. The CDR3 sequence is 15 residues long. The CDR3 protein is CASSLAGTGFYEQYF. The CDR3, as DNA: TGTGCCAGCAGCTTAGCCGGGACGGGGTTCTACGAGCAGTACTTC.

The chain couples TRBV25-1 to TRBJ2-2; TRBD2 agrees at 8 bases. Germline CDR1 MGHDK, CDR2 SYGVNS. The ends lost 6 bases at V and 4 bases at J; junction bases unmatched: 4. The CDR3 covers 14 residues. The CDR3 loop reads CASRRRGGTGELFF. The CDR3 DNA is TGTGCCAGCAGAAGACGGGGGGGCACCGGGGAGCTGTTTTTT.

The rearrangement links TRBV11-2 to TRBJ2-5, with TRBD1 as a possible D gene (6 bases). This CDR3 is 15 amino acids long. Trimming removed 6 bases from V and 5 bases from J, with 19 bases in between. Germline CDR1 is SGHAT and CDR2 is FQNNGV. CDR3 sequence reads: CASSSLTGRRETQYF. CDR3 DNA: TGTGCCAGCAGTTCTCTGACAGGCCGAAGGGAGACCCAGTACTTC.

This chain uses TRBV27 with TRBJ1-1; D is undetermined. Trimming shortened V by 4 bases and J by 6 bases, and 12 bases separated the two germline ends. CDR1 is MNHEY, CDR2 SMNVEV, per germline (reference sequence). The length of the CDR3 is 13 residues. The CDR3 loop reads CASSSSWTAEAFF. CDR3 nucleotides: TGTGCCAGCAGTTCCTCCTGGACGGCTGAAGCTTTCTTT.

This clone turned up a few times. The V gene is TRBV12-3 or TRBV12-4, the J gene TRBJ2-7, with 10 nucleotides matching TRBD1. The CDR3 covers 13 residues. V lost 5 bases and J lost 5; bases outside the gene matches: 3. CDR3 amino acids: CASSHGTGDEQYF. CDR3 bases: TGTGCCAGCAGTCATGGGACAGGGGACGAGCAGTACTTC.

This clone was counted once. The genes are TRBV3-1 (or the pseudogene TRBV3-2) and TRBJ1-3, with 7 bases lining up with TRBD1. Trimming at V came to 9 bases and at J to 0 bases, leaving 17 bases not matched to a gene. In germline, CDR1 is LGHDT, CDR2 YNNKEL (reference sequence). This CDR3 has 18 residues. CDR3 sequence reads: CASSAQLDRIVSGNTIYF. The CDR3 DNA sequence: TGTGCCAGTTCCGCCCAGCTGGACAGGATCGTCTCTGGAAACACCATATATTTT.

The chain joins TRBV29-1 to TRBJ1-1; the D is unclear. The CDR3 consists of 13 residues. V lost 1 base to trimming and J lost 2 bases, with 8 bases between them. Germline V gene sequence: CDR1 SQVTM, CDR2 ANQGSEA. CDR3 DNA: TGCAGCGTTGAAGGGCAGCCCAACACTGAAGCTTTCTTT. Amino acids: CSVEGQPNTEAFF.

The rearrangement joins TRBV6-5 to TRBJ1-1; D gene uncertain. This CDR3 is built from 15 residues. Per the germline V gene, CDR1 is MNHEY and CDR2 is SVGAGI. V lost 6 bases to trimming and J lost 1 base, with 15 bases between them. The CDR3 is CASSPLGGRNTEAFF. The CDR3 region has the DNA TGTGCCAGCAGCCCCCTGGGCGGGAGGAACACTGAAGCTTTCTTT.

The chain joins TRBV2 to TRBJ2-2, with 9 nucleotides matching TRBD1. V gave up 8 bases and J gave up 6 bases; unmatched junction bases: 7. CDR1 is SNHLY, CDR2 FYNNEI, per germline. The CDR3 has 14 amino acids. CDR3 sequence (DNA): TGTGCCAGCGGGGGACAGGGTCGCGCCGGGGAGCTGTTTTTT. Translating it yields CASGGQGRAGELFF.

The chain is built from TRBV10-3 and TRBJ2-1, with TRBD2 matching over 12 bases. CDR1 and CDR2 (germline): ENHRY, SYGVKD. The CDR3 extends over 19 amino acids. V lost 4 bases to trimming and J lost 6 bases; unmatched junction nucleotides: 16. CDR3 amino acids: CAISGPTLTSGGGSNEQFF. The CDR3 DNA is TGTGCCATCAGTGGCCCTACCCTGACTAGCGGGGGTGGGAGCAATGAGCAGTTCTTC.

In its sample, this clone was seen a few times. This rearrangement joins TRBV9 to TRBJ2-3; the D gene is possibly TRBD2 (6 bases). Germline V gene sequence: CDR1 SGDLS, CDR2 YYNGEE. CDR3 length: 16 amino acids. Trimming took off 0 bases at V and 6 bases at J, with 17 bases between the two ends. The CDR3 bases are TGTGCCAGCAGCGTAGGTGGGCGGGGTGGGTTGGATACGCAGTATTTT. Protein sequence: CASSVGGRGGLDTQYF.

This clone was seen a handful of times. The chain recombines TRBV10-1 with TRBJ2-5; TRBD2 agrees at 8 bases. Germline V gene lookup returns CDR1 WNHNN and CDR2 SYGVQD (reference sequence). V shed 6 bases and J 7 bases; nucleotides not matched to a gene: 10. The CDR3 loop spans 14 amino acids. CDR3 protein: CASSEGLASGTQYF. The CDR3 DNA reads TGCGCCAGCAGCGAAGGACTAGCATCGGGGACCCAGTACTTC.

Here the CDR3 DNA reads TGTGCCACCAGGCATCAAAATGAGGATGGCTACACCTTC. Protein product: CATRHQNEDGYTF. The genes are TRBV24-1 and TRBJ1-2; D unclear. Trimming shortened V by 7 bases and J by 6 bases, and 14 bases separated the two germline ends. Germline values: CDR1 KGHDR, CDR2 SFDVKD. This CDR3 comprises 13 residues.

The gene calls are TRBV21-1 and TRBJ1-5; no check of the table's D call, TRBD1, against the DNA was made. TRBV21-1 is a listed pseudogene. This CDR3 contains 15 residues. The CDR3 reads CASIPGQESNQPQHF. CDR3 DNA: TGTGCCAGCATTCCCGGACAGGAGAGCAATCAGCCCCAGCATTTT.

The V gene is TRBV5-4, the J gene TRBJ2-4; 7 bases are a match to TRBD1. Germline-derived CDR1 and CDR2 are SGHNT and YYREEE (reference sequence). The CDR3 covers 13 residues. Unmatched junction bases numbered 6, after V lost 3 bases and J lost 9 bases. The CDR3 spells CASSSQDRSIQYF. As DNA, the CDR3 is TGTGCCAGCAGCTCCCAGGACAGGAGCATTCAGTACTTC.

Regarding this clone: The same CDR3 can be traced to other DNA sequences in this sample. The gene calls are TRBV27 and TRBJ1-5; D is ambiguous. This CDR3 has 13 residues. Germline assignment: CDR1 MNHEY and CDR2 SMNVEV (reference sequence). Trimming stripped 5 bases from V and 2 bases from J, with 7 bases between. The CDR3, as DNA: TGTGCCAGCAGTAGCACAGGCAATCAGCCCCAGCATTTT. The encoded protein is CASSSTGNQPQHF.